Listed below are T cell receptor beta chains from one sample, sequenced in a study of a mutant IDH1 vaccine in newly diagnosed glioma. No antigen has been assigned to these receptors. Sequenced by immunoSEQ multiplex PCR; TCRdb stores in-frame clones only, minus some. The table shows around 78,000 clones, with approximately 85% occurring only once. Sequences were derived from PBMCs, sampled from a glioma patient whose treatment included an IDH1 peptide vaccine. These receptors all come from a young man with glioma. Some clones in this sample may be carry-over from other donors' samples. The CDR3 runs from the conserved cysteine through the conserved F or W. The D gene is left open where the match is weak. Only some rows state a clone size, as once, few, many or a class for expanded clones.

D	length	J	size	V	DNA	CDR3
-	15	TRBJ1-3	-	TRBV15	TGTGCCACCAGCAGAGATATAGGCTCTGGAAACACCATATATTTT	CATSRDIGSGNTIYF
-	14	TRBJ2-1	-	TRBV13	TGTGCCAGCTATCCCGGGCAGGGAGTGAATGAGCAGTTCTTC	CASYPGQGVNEQFF
-	14	TRBJ1-6	-	TRBV6-4	TGTGCCAGCAGTGAAAGGCAGGGAAATTCACCCCTCCACTTT	CASSERQGNSPLHF
-	16	TRBJ2-6	medium-sized	TRBV4-2	TGTGCCAGCAGCCAAGATGACAGCTCTGGGGCCAACGTCCTGACTTTC	CASSQDDSSGANVLTF
-	16	TRBJ2-5	-	TRBV4-3	TGCGCCAGCAGCCGCAGCCTCTTCGGGGGCGGCGAGACCCAGTACTTC	CASSRSLFGGGETQYF
-	13	TRBJ1-1	-	TRBV7-2	TGTGCCAGCAACAGACAGATGAACACTGAAGCTTTCTTT	CASNRQMNTEAFF
TRBD1	15	TRBJ1-1	-	TRBV28	TGTGCCAGCAGTTCGGGACAGGGTGGTTGGACTGAAGCTTTCTTT	CASSSGQGGWTEAFF
-	16	TRBJ2-3	-	TRBV5-6	TGTGCCAGCAGCTTGCTAGGCAGGGCTAGCACAGATACGCAGTATTTT	CASSLLGRASTDTQYF
-	16	TRBJ2-5	-	TRBV9	TGTGCCAGCAGTGCCGGAGGGGCTCTTTACCAAGAGACCCAGTACTTC	CASSAGGALYQETQYF
TRBD1	14	TRBJ2-1	-	TRBV27	TGTGCCAGCAGGGCTTTCGGGACAGCTTTGGAGCAGTTCTTC	CASRAFGTALEQFF
TRBD1	14	TRBJ1-1	-	TRBV19	TGTGCCAGCAATAATCAGGGGGTTAGAGCTGAAGCTTTCTTT	CASNNQGVRAEAFF
-	14	TRBJ2-7	-	TRBV19	TGTGCCAGTAGTATTATGGAAGGGTCGTACGAGCAGTACTTC	CASSIMEGSYEQYF
-	15	TRBJ2-7	-	TRBV9	TGTGCCAGCAGCGTAGGGAGGGACATAACGTACGAGCAGTACTTC	CASSVGRDITYEQYF